The TCR beta chain under discussion was sequenced for a study of type 1 and type 2 diabetes patients. Study-wide background: Participants included type 1 and type 2 diabetes patients plus nondiabetic controls. Findings of the study overall: Type 1 diabetes repertoires were significantly less diverse than type 2 diabetes ones.

PCR was run on genomic DNA. A primer set of 30 forward and 13 reverse primers amplified the CDR3. TCRdb called the multiplex PCR reads again in MiXCR, with one record for every CDR3 protein. The sample shows a few hundred thousand distinct CDR3 sequences, roughly 50% of them seen only once. Each diabetic donor fulfilled classification criteria for either type 1 or type 2. Donors had no other autoimmune disease or infection in four weeks. CDR3 size: 15 residues. Trimming removed 6 bases from V and 0 bases from J, with 13 bases in between. Per germline, CDR1 MNHEY and CDR2 SMNVEV (reference sequence). This clonotype was observed a handful of times. Antigen specificity is unknown.

The source of this sequence is a man aged 18 to 35 with type 2 diabetes. The source material was peripheral blood mononuclear cells (PBMCs). The genes are TRBV27 and TRBJ2-3; D not resolved. CDR3 in DNA: TGTGCCAGCAGACCCGACGCAGAAAGCACAGATACGCAGTATTTT. Protein sequence: CASRPDAESTDTQYF.